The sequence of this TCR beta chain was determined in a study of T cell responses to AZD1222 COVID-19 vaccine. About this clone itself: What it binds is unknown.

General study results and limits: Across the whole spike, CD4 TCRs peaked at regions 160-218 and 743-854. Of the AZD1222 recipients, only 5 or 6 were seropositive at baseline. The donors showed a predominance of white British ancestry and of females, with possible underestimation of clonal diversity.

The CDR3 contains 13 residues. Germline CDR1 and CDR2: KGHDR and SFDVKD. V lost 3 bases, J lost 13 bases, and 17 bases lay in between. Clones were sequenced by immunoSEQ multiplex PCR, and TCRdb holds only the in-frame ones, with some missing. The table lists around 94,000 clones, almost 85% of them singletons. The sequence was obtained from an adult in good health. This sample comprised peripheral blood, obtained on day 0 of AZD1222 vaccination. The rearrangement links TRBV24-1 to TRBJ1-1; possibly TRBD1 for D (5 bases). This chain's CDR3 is CATSDQPTDTLFF. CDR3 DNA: TGTGCCACCAGTGATCAACCGACAGACACTCTTTTCTTT.